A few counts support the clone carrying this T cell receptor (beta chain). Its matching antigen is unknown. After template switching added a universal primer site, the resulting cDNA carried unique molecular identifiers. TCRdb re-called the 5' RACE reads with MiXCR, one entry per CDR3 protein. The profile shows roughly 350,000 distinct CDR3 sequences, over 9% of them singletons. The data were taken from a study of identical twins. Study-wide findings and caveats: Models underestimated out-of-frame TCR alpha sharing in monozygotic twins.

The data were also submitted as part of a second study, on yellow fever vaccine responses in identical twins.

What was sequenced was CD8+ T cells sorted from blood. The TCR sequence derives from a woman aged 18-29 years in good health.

The DNA for the CDR3 is TGCAGTGCTAGAGATTCCGACAAATATGGCTACACCTTC. It encodes CSARDSDKYGYTF. V gene TRBV20-1 combines with J gene TRBJ1-2; D remains ambiguous. Per the germline V gene, CDR1 is DFQATT and CDR2 is SNEGSKA (reference sequence). The CDR3 has 13 residues. V lost 0 bases and J 5 bases, leaving 10 bases between the germline ends.